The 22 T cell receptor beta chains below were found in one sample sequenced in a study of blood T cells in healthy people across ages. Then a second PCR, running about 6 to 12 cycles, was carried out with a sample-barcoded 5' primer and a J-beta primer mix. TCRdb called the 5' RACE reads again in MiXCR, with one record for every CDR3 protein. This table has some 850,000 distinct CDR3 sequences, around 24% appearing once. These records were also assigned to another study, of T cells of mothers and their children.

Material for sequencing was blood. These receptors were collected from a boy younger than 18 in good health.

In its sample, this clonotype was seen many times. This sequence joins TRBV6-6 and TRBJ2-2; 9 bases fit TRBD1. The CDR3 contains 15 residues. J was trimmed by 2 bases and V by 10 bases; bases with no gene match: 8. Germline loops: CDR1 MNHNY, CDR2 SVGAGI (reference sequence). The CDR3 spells CATGTQGANTGELFF. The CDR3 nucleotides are TGTGCCACAGGCACACAGGGGGCAAACACCGGGGAGCTGTTTTTT.

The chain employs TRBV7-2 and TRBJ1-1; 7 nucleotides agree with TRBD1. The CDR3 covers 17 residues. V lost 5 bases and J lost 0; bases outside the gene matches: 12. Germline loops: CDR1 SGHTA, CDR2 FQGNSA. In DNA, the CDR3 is TGTGCCAGCAGCCCTAGGGACAGAATATTAATGAACACTGAAGCTTTCTTT. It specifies CASSPRDRILMNTEAFF.

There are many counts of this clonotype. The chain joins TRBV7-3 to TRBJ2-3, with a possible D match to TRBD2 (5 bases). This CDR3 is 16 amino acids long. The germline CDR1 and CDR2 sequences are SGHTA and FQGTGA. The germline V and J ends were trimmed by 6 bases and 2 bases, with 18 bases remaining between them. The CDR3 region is CASSFGLRGSTDTQYF. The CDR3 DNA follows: TGTGCCAGCAGTTTCGGACTCAGAGGGTCCACAGATACGCAGTATTTT.

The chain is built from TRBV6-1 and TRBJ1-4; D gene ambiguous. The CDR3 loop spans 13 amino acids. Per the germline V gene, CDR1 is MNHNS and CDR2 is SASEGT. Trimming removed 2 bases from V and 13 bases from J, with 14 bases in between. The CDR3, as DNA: TGTGCCAGCAGTGAAAACGCAGGAGCTCGACTGTTTTTT. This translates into CASSENAGARLFF.

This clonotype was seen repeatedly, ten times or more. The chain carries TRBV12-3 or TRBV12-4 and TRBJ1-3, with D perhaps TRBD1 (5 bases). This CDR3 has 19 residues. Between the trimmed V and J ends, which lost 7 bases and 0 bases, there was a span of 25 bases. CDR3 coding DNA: TGTGCCAGCACCAGAAGGGGAACTACCCCTTTTCTCTCTGGAAACACCATATATTTT. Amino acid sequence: CASTRRGTTPFLSGNTIYF.

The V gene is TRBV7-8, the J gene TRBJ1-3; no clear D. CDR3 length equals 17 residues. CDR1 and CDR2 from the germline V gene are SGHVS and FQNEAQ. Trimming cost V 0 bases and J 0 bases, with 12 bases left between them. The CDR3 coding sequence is TGTGCCAGCAGCTTAGCAGGGTTTCCCAGCTCTGGAAACACCATATATTTT. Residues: CASSLAGFPSSGNTIYF.

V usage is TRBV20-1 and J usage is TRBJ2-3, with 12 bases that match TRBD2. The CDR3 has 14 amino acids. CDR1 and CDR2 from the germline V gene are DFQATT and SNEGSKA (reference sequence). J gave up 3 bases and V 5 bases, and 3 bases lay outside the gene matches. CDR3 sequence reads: CSAATSGGTDTQYF. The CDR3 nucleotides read TGCAGTGCTGCGACTAGCGGGGGTACAGATACGCAGTATTTT.

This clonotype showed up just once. The CDR3 loop reads CASSYSSSGHLFYNEQFF. CDR3 coding DNA: TGTGCCAGCAGTTACTCGAGTAGTGGACACCTTTTCTACAATGAGCAGTTCTTC. The genes are TRBV6-5 and TRBJ2-1; TRBD1 is a possible D gene (5 bases). Per the germline V gene, CDR1 is MNHEY and CDR2 is SVGAGI. V lost 0 bases and J lost 3, with 18 bases in between. CDR3 size: 18 residues.

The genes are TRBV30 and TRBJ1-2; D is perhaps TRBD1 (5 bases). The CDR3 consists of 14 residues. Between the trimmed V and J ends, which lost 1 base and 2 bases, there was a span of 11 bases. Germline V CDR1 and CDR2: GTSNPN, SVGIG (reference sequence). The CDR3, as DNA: TGTGCCTGGAGTGCGATGGGGCAGAACTATGGCTACACCTTC. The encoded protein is CAWSAMGQNYGYTF. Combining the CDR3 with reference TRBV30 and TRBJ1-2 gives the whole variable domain SQTIHQWPATLVQPVGSPLSLECTVEGTSNPNLYWYRQAAGRGLQLLFYSVGIGQISSEVPQNLSASRPQDRQFILSSKKLLLSDSGFYLCAWSAMGQNYGYTFGSGTRLTVV.

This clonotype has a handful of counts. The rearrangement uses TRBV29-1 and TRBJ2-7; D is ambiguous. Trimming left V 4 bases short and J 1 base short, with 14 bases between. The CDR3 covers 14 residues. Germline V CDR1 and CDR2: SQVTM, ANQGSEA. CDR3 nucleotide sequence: TGCAGCGTTGTAATAGGTAGGCCGTCCTACGAGCAGTACTTC. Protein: CSVVIGRPSYEQYF.

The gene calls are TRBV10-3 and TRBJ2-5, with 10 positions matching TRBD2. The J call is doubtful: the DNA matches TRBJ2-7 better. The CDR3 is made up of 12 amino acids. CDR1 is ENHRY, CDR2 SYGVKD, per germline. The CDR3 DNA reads TGTGCCACCGGACTAGCGGTCTACGAGCAGTACTTC. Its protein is CATGLAVYEQYF.

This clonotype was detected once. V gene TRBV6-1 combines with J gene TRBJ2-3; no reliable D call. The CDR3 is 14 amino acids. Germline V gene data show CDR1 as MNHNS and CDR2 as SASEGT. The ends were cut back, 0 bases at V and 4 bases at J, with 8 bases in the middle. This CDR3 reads CASSEAIGSDTQYF. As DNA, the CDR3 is TGTGCCAGCAGTGAAGCGATCGGCTCAGATACGCAGTATTTT.

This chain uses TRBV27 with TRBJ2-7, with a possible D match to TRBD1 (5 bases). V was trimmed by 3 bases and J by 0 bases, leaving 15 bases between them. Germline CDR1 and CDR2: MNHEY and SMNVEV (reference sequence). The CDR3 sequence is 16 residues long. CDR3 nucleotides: TGTGCCAGCAGTTTCCGGCCGACAGCGAACTCCTACGAGCAGTACGTC. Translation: CASSFRPTANSYEQYV.

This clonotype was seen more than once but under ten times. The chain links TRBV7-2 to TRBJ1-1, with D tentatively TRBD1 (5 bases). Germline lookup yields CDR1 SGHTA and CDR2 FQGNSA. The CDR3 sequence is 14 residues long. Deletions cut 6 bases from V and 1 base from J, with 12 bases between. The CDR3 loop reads CASRRGDPNTEAFF. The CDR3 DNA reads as TGTGCCAGCAGACGCGGGGACCCGAACACTGAAGCTTTCTTT.

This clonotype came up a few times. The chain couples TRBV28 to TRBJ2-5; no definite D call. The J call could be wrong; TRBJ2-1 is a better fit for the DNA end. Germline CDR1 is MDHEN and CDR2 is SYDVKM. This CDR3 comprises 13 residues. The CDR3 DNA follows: TGTGCCAGCAGTTTATACTCCTTAGAGAAGCAGTTCTTC. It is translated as CASSLYSLEKQFF.

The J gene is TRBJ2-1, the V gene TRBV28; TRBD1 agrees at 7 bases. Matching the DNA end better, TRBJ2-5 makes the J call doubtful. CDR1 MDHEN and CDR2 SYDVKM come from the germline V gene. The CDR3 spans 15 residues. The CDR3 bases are TGTGCCAGCACCTCCCCCCGGGACAGACAAGAGACCCAGTACTTC. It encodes CASTSPRDRQETQYF.

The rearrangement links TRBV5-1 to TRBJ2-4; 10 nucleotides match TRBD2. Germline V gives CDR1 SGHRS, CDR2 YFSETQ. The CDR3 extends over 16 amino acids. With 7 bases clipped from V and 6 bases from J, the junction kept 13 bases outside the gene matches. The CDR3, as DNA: TGCGCCAGCGGCCAGGGGACTAGCGATTTGGGAAACATTCAGTACTTC. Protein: CASGQGTSDLGNIQYF.

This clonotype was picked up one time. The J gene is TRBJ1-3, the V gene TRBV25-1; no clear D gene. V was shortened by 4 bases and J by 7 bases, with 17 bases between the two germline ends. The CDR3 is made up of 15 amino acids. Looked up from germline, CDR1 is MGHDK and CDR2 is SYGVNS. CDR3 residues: CASSAALGRWNTIYF. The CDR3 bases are TGTGCCAGCAGTGCCGCCTTGGGAAGGTGGAACACCATATATTTT. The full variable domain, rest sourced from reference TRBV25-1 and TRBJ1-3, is EADIYQTPRYLVIGTGKKITLECSQTMGHDKMYWYQQDPGMELHLIHYSYGVNSTEKGDLSSESTVSRIRTEHFPLTLESARPSHTSQYLCASSAALGRWNTIYFGEGSWLTVV.

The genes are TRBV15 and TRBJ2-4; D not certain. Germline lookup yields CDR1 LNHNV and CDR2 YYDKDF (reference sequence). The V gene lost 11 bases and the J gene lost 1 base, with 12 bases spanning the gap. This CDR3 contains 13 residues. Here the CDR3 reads CAVPRLAKNIQYF. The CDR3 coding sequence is TGTGCCGTCCCTCGGTTGGCCAAAAACATTCAGTACTTC.

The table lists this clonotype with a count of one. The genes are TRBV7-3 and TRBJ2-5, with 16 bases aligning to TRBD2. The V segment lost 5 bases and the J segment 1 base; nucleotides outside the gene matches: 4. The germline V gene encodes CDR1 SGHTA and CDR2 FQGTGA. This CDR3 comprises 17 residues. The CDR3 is CASSRGLAGGLQETQYF. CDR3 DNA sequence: TGTGCCAGCAGCCGGGGACTAGCGGGGGGGCTCCAAGAGACCCAGTACTTC.

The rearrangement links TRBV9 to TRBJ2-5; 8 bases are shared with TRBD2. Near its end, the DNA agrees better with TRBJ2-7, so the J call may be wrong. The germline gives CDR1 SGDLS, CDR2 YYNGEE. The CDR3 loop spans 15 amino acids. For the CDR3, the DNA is TGTGCCAGCAGCGCGGTGAGCGGGGGAACCTACGAGCAGTACTTC. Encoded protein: CASSAVSGGTYEQYF.

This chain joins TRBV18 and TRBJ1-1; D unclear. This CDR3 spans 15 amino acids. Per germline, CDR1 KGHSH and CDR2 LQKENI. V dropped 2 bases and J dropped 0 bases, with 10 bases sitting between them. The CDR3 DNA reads TGTGCCAGCTCACCATTTAAACGACTGAACACTGAAGCTTTCTTT. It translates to CASSPFKRLNTEAFF.